The table lists the clone carrying this TCR beta chain with a count of one. The data derive from a study of blood T cell repertoires in COVID-19. Study summary: Acute and convalescent COVID-19 specimens originated in the United States, Italy and Spain. PBMCs, B-cell-depleted T cells, or T cells provided the cDNA or gDNA that made up the material.

As processed by the authors: Cell counts per sample came from amplifying reference gene primers. Using immunoSEQ multiplex PCR, the repertoire was profiled, and TCRdb retains in-frame clones only, with some absent. That table gives V, J and clone size, and the DNA gave D and trimming. The sample yields about 120,000 clones, around 76% seen once. The CDR3 totals 15 residues. The V segment lost 4 bases and the J segment 5 bases; nucleotides outside the gene matches: 6. The germline gives CDR1 LNHDA, CDR2 SQIVND (reference sequence). The sample taken for sequencing was peripheral blood. This sequence was found in a man between 65 and 85 years old with acute or convalescent COVID-19. This rearrangement joins TRBV19 to TRBJ1-5, with 9 bases fitting TRBD1. The CDR3 DNA is TGTGCCAGTAGTACGACAGGGGGAAGTTATCAGCCCCAGCATTTT. Translation gives CASSTTGGSYQPQHF.